These T cell receptor beta chains were read from a single sample in a study of glioma-infiltrating T cells after dendritic cell vaccination. Measured with immunoSEQ multiplex PCR; TCRdb has only the in-frame clones, and not every one. Among about 100,000 clones listed, around 80% were seen once. The material was blood, obtained after dendritic cell vaccination. These receptors all stem from a human donor with glioblastoma. CDR3s include the opening cysteine and the closing phenylalanine or tryptophan. D genes are given only for firm matches. Some rows have no size entry. The others give once, few or many, or a class for an expanded clone.

v_call,clone_size,d_call,j_call,cdr3_nt,cdr3_aa
TRBV7-9,-,-,TRBJ1-1,TGTGCCAGCAGCCCCAAAGGTGGGACACCGAACACTGAAGCTTTCTTT,CASSPKGGTPNTEAFF
TRBV18,few,-,TRBJ2-7,TGTGCCAGCTCACCAAGGACAGAGACCTACGAGCAGTACTTC,CASSPRTETYEQYF
TRBV18,-,-,TRBJ1-1,TGTGCCAGCTCACCACAGCAGAACACTGAAGCTTTCTTT,CASSPQQNTEAFF
TRBV6-1,-,-,TRBJ1-3,TGTGCCAGCAGTGAAGTTCTGGGAGCAGGAAACACCATATATTTT,CASSEVLGAGNTIYF
TRBV28,-,TRBD1,TRBJ1-3,TGTGCCAGCAGTTCCGGGACAGGGGGAATCTCTGGAAACACCATATATTTT,CASSSGTGGISGNTIYF
TRBV7-2,-,TRBD1,TRBJ2-2,TGTGCCAGCAGTTCCGGGACAGGGGGCGCGGCTGGGGAGCTGTTTTTT,CASSSGTGGAAGELFF
TRBV10-2,-,-,TRBJ1-1,TGCGCCAGCAGTGGACAGGCCAAGAACACTGAAGCTTTCTTT,CASSGQAKNTEAFF
TRBV15,-,TRBD1,TRBJ2-3,TGTGCCACCCGCCCGGGGACAGGGATCACAGATACGCAGTATTTT,CATRPGTGITDTQYF
TRBV19,-,-,TRBJ1-2,TGTGCCAGTAGTTCCCAACGTGACGGGGGCTACACCTTC,CASSSQRDGGYTF
TRBV28,once,TRBD1,TRBJ1-5,TGTGCCAGCTATTCGCTCGGGACAGGGAGTCAGCCCCAGCATTTT,CASYSLGTGSQPQHF
TRBV5-4,-,-,TRBJ1-3,TGTGCCAGCAGCTTGCCAGGGGACTCTGGAAACACCATATATTTT,CASSLPGDSGNTIYF
TRBV5-1,-,TRBD1,TRBJ1-6,TGCGCCAGCAGCTTACAGGGGAAAAATTCACCCCTCCACTTT,CASSLQGKNSPLHF
TRBV28,-,-,TRBJ1-2,TGTGCCATCTCGGGGGGGCTCTATGGCTACACCTTC,CAISGGLYGYTF
TRBV5-4,-,TRBD1,TRBJ1-2,TGTGCCAGACCGGGACAGAGACGCTATGGCTACACCTTC,CARPGQRRYGYTF
TRBV6-6,-,-,TRBJ2-6,TGTGCCAGCAGCTATGGAGTCCTCTCTGGGGCCAACGTCCTGACTTTC,CASSYGVLSGANVLTF
TRBV5-8,-,TRBD1,TRBJ2-1,TGTGCCAGCAGTCCTGACAGGGGGCAACCCTATTACAATGAGCAGTTCTTC,CASSPDRGQPYYNEQFF
TRBV10-3,many,-,TRBJ2-7,TGTGCCATCAGCCTGACAGATTACGAGCAGTACTTC,CAISLTDYEQYF
TRBV5-6,-,TRBD2,TRBJ2-7,TGTGCCAGCAGCTTCTTTGGGGGGGACGCCTACGAGCAGTACTTC,CASSFFGGDAYEQYF
TRBV15,-,-,TRBJ1-2,TGTGCCACCAGCAGAGCAGACAGGATAGCTAACTATGGCTACACCTTC,CATSRADRIANYGYTF
TRBV7-8,-,TRBD1,TRBJ1-2,TGTGCCAGCAGCGACACTGGACAGGGCACAGACTTTAACTATGGCTACACCTTC,CASSDTGQGTDFNYGYTF
TRBV6-5,-,-,TRBJ1-1,TGTGCCAGCAGCTCCAGGGGACCGGGGACTGAAGCTTTCTTT,CASSSRGPGTEAFF
TRBV27,-,-,TRBJ2-1,TGTGCCAGCGCTCCGGGGGGCGATGAGCAGTTCTTC,CASAPGGDEQFF
TRBV7-2,once,-,TRBJ2-7,TGTGCCAGCAGCTTATCAGGACACTACTACGAGCAGTACTTC,CASSLSGHYYEQYF
TRBV5-5,-,TRBD1,TRBJ1-5,TGTGCCAGCAGCCCGGGACAGGGGGAATATAGCAATCAGCCCCAGCATTTT,CASSPGQGEYSNQPQHF
TRBV5-1,-,TRBD2,TRBJ2-2,TGCGCCAGCAGCGTCAGACTAGCGGGAGGTCCCGGGGAGCTGTTTTTT,CASSVRLAGGPGELFF
TRBV27,-,TRBD1,TRBJ1-1,TGTGCCAGCAGTGCACAGGGGGCGAACACTGAAGCTTTCTTT,CASSAQGANTEAFF
TRBV7-9,-,-,TRBJ1-2,TGTGCCAGCAGTCACAGGGTCGCCAACTATGGCTACACCTTC,CASSHRVANYGYTF
TRBV2,-,-,TRBJ1-1,TGTGCCAGCAGTGACCAGGGGAACACTGAAGCTTTCTTT,CASSDQGNTEAFF
TRBV28,-,TRBD1,TRBJ1-5,TGTGCCAGCAGCACAGGGGGCATGTTGATCAATCAGCCCCAGCATTTT,CASSTGGMLINQPQHF
TRBV11-2,-,TRBD2,TRBJ2-7,TGTGCCAGCAGCTTAGAGTTAGCGGGAGGTTACGAGCAGTACTTC,CASSLELAGGYEQYF
TRBV7-9,-,TRBD1,TRBJ2-7,TGTGCCAGCAGACACAGACAGGGCGTAAACTACGAGCAGTACTTC,CASRHRQGVNYEQYF